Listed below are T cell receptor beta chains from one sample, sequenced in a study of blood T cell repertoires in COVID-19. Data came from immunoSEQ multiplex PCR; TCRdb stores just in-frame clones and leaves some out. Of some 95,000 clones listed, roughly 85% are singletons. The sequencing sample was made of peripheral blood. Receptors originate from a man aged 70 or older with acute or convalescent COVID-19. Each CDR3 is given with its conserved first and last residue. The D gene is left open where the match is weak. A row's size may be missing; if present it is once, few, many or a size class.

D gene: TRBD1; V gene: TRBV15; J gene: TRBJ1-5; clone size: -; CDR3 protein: CATSRGRDRESNQPQHF; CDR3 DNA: TGTGCCACCAGCAGAGGCCGGGACAGGGAGTCAAATCAGCCCCAGCATTTT
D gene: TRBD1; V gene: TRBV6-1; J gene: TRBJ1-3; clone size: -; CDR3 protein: CASSEYLGQAIVSGNTIYF; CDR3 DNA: TGTGCCAGCAGTGAATACCTCGGACAGGCCATCGTCTCTGGAAACACCATATATTTT
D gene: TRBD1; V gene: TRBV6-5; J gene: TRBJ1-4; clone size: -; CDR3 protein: CASMGLGQGNEKLFF; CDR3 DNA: TGTGCCAGCATGGGACTGGGACAGGGAAATGAAAAACTGTTTTTT
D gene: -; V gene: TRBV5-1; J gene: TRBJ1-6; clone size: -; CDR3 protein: CASSLAGAGVASPLHF; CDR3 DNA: TGCGCCAGCAGCTTGGCCGGGGCAGGGGTAGCATCACCCCTCCACTTT
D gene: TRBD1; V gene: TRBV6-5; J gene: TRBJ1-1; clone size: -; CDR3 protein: CASRYRGQNTEAFF; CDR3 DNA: TGTGCCAGCAGATACAGGGGCCAGAACACTGAAGCTTTCTTT
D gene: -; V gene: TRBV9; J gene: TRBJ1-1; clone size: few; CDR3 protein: CASSRQGNTEAFF; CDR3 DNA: TGTGCCAGCAGCCGTCAGGGGAACACTGAAGCTTTCTTT
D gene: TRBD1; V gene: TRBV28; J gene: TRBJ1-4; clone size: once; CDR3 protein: CASSSHSGNRGRTNEKLFF; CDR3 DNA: TGTGCCAGCAGTTCCCATTCGGGGAACAGGGGGAGGACTAATGAAAAACTGTTTTTT
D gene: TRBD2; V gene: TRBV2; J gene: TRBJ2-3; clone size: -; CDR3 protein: CASRPSSGSTDTQYF; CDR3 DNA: TGTGCCAGCAGGCCTTCTAGCGGAAGCACAGATACGCAGTATTTT
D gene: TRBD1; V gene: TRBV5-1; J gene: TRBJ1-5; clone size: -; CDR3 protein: CASSPAGTGAGNQPQHF; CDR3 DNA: TGCGCCAGCAGCCCTGCCGGGACAGGGGCCGGGAATCAGCCCCAGCATTTT
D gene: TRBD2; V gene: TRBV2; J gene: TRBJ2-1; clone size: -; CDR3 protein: CASSKRLAGDNEQFF; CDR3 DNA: TGTGCCAGCAGTAAACGGCTAGCGGGGGACAATGAGCAGTTCTTC
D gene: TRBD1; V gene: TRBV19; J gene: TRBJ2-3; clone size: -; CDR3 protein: CASTIGQGPDTQYF; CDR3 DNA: TGTGCCAGTACCATTGGACAGGGCCCAGATACGCAGTATTTT
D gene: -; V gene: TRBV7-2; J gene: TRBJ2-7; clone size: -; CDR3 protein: CASSLRGYEQYF; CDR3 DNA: TGTGCCAGCAGCTTAAGGGGCTACGAGCAGTACTTC
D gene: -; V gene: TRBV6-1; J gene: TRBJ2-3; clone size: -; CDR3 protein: CASSEAAAGADTQYF; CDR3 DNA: TGTGCCAGCAGTGAAGCGGCGGCCGGGGCAGATACGCAGTATTTT
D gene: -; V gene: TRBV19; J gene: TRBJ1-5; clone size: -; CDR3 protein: CASSIGLLFNQPQHF; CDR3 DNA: TGTGCCAGTAGTATCGGACTGCTGTTCAATCAGCCCCAGCATTTT
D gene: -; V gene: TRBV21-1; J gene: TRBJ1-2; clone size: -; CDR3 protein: CASSKNIRDSPTGYTF; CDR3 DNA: TGTGCCAGCAGCAAGAATATCCGGGACAGTCCTACCGGCTACACCTTC
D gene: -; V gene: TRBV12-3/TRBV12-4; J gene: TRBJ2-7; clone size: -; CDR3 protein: CASSLRDYEQYF; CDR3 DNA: TGTGCCAGCAGTTTACGGGACTACGAGCAGTACTTC
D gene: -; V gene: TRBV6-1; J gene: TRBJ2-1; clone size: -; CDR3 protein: CASSEGSSYNEQFF; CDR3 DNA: TGTGCCAGCAGTGAGGGGAGCTCCTACAATGAGCAGTTCTTC
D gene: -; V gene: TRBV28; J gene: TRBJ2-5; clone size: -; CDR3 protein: CASSSEVGRETQYF; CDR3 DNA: TGTGCCAGCAGTTCGGAGGTGGGGAGAGAGACCCAGTACTTC
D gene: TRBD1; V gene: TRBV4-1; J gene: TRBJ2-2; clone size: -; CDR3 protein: CASSRSTGVVGTGELFF; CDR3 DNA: TGCGCCAGCAGCCGTAGCACAGGGGTCGTAGGCACCGGGGAGCTGTTTTTT
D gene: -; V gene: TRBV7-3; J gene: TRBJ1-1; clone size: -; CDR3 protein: CASSVQGNTEAFF; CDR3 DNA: TGTGCCAGCAGCGTACAGGGGAACACTGAAGCTTTCTTT
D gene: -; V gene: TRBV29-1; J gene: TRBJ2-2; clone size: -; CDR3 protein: CSVDLRQGSGGELFF; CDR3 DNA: TGCAGCGTTGATTTAAGGCAGGGGTCCGGCGGGGAGCTGTTTTTT
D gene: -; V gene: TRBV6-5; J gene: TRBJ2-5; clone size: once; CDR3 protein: CASNYRRQETQYF; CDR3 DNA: TGTGCCAGCAACTATAGGAGACAAGAGACCCAGTACTTC
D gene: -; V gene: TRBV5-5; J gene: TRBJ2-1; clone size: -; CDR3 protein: CASSLVRGMNNEQFF; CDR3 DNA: TGTGCCAGCAGCTTGGTAAGGGGTATGAACAATGAGCAGTTCTTC
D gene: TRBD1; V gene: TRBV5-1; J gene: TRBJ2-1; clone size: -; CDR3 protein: CASSFRGQGVNEQFF; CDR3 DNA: TGCGCCAGCAGCTTTAGGGGACAGGGGGTCAATGAGCAGTTCTTC
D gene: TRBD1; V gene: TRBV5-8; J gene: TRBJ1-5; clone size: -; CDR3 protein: CASSTHRGINQPQHF; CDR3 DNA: TGTGCCAGCAGCACCCACAGGGGGATCAATCAGCCCCAGCATTTT
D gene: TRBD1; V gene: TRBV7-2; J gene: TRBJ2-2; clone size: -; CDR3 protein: CASSSIRGPVTGELFF; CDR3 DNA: TGTGCCAGCAGCTCCATAAGGGGGCCGGTCACCGGGGAGCTGTTTTTT
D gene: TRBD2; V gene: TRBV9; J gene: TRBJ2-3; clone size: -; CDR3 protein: CASSVELAGASRVSDTQYF; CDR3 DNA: TGTGCCAGCAGCGTAGAACTAGCGGGGGCTTCCCGGGTCTCAGATACGCAGTATTTT
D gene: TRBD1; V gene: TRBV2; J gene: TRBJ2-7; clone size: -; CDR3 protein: CASSEEQGAFYEQYF; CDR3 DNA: TGTGCCAGCAGTGAGGAGCAGGGGGCCTTCTACGAGCAGTACTTC